Presented here are 17 T cell receptor beta chains from one specimen sequenced in a study of tumor and adjacent non-tumor tissue in lung cancer. A modified ARM-PCR protocol with three rounds of nested PCR amplified TCRbeta. MiXCR, run by TCRdb on the multiplex PCR reads, gives a single entry per CDR3 protein. The sample shows around 210,000 distinct CDR3 sequences, about two thirds of them seen only once. This sample's RNA came from whole unsorted tissue. Specimen: lung tumor tissue. The receptors stem from a man aged 55-75 years with non-small cell lung cancer.

The gene calls are TRBV5-1 and TRBJ1-1; D is ambiguous. Trimming stripped 4 bases from V and 0 bases from J, with 7 bases between. This CDR3 contains 13 residues. CDR1 and CDR2 (germline): SGHRS, YFSETQ. Here the CDR3 reads CASSRDMNTEAFF. CDR3 nucleotides: TGCGCCAGCAGCCGAGATATGAACACTGAAGCTTTCTTT.

For this clonotype: Compared with germline, one end of the junction differs, possibly owing to a read error. This chain joins TRBV11-3 and TRBJ2-2; 9 bases map to TRBD2. CDR3 length: 18 amino acids. Looked up from germline, CDR1 is SGHNT and CDR2 is YENEEA. CDR3 amino acids: CASSSRGAGGYRTGELFF. DNA of the CDR3: TGTGCCAGCAGCTCCCGGGGAGCGGGAGGATACAGGACCGGGGAGCTGTTCTTT.

Details on this clonotype: No conserved phenylalanine or tryptophan is present at the end of the CDR3, so a read error is the likely explanation. The rearrangement uses TRBV4-3 and TRBJ1-1; a weak D match, TRBD1 (5 bases). Germline CDR1 and CDR2: LGHNA and YSLEER. V dropped 8 bases and J dropped 8 bases, with 15 bases sitting between them. The CDR3 is made up of 12 amino acids. The CDR3 DNA follows: TGCGCCAGCTCGAGGGATGGGACCGAAGCTTTCTCT. Its protein is CASSRDGTEAFS.

The DNA for the CDR3 is TGCAGTGATACGGACAGGGTCACTGAAGCTTTCTTT. Encoded protein: CSDTDRVTEAFF. The chain carries TRBV20-1 and TRBJ1-1; 8 nucleotides line up with TRBD1. The V gene's germline CDR1 is DFQATT and CDR2 SNEGSKA (reference sequence). V lost 7 bases, J lost 4 bases, and 5 bases stayed unmatched. The CDR3 contains 12 residues.

With respect to this clonotype: Likely a read error: the CDR3 ends without its conserved phenylalanine or tryptophan. J is TRBJ2-7 and V is TRBV11-1; 15 positions match TRBD2. Germline CDR1 and CDR2: SGHAT and FQDESV (reference sequence). This CDR3 spans 16 amino acids. CDR3 bases: TGCGCTAGCAGCCCTGGGACTAGCGGGGGGTCACACGAGCAGTACTCC. Its translation is CASSPGTSGGSHEQYS.

To note about this clonotype: Here the CDR3 omits its conserved ending phenylalanine or tryptophan, so a read error is the likely source. The gene calls are TRBV6-1 and TRBJ2-3; D may be TRBD1 (5 bases). Germline CDR1 reads MNHNS; CDR2 reads SASEGT. The CDR3 spans 13 residues. Between the trimmed V and J ends, which lost 7 bases and 4 bases, there was a span of 12 bases. DNA of the CDR3: TGTGCCAGCATGATACAGGATCCAGATACGCAGTATTTA. Encoded protein: CASMIQDPDTQYL.

As to this clonotype: The conserved closing phenylalanine or tryptophan is absent in this CDR3, likely reflecting a read error. It is unclear where the CDR3 begins or ends on the DNA, so no DNA is shown, and the CDR3 is as TCRdb lists it. The gene calls are TRBV12-3 or TRBV12-4 and TRBJ1-1; the table's D call of TRBD1 was not tested on the DNA. The CDR3 is 14 residues long, ends included. The CDR3 sequence: CASTTEYRGTEALI.

The rearrangement uses TRBV12-3 or TRBV12-4 and TRBJ1-2, with TRBD1 as a possible D gene (6 bases). There are 12 residues in the CDR3. The CDR3 loop reads CVTSLGGSLHTF. The CDR3, as DNA: TGTGTCACGAGTTTGGGGGGCTCCCTCCACACCTTC.

This clonotype was recorded at least ten times. The chain couples TRBV5-4 to TRBJ1-2, with D perhaps TRBD1 (6 bases). CDR1 and CDR2 (germline): SGHNT, YYREEE (reference sequence). The CDR3 loop spans 17 amino acids. The ends were cut back, 4 bases at V and 4 bases at J, with 23 bases in the middle. The CDR3 loop is CASSQGTQYPGPYGYTF. The CDR3, as DNA: TGTGCCAGCAGCCAGGGGACGCAGTACCCTGGGCCCTATGGCTACACCTTC.

A word on this clonotype: This sequence may be a read error, since a much larger clone differs from it by one base. This chain connects TRBV5-4 to TRBJ2-3, with D possibly TRBD2 on 6 matching bases. The CDR3 length is 16 residues. Trimming removed 4 bases at V and 2 bases at J, with 17 bases between. Germline V gene sequence: CDR1 SGHNT, CDR2 YYREEE (reference sequence). CDR3: CASSLIADRTTDTQYF. In DNA, the CDR3 is TGTGCCAGCAGCCTAATAGCGGATCGAACCACAGATACGCAGTATTTT.

The genes are TRBV24-1 and TRBJ2-3, with TRBD1 identical over 9 bases. Germline V gene sequence: CDR1 KGHDR, CDR2 SFDVKD. V trimming: 6 bases; J trimming: 0 bases; junction bases outside the gene matches: 9. The CDR3 has 17 amino acids. The CDR3 loop reads CATSSRDRVTSTDTQYF. CDR3 bases: TGTGCCACCAGTTCCCGGGACAGGGTGACTAGCACAGATACGCAGTATTTT.

With respect to this clonotype: This could be a read error, since a much larger clone is one nucleotide away. This chain joins TRBV11-3 and TRBJ1-4, with D possibly TRBD1 on 5 matching bases. Germline CDR1 SGHNT, CDR2 YENEEA. The CDR3 totals 15 residues. The CDR3, as DNA: TGTATCAGCAGTCCCGGTCCGGGGGTAATCGAAAAACTGTTTTTT. Its protein is CISSPGPGVIEKLFF.

J is TRBJ2-7 and V is TRBV6-5, with D perhaps assigned TRBD1 or TRBD2 (6 bases each). This CDR3 region has 15 residues. With 5 bases removed from V and 5 bases from J, the gap between germline ends came to 19 bases. Germline CDR1 MNHEY, CDR2 SVGAGI. The CDR3 loop reads CASSKGGRGIHEQYF. In DNA, the CDR3 is TGTGCCAGCAGTAAAGGGGGACGGGGGATCCACGAGCAGTACTTC.

A word on this clonotype: Since a much larger clone is just one base distant, this may be a read error. This chain connects TRBV5-5 to TRBJ1-3; D might be TRBD1 (5 bases). The length of the CDR3 is 14 residues. CDR1 and CDR2 from the germline V gene are SGHKS and YYEKEE (reference sequence). The CDR3 DNA is TGTGCCAGCAGCCTCACCGGGGACGGAAACACCGTATATTTT. Its protein is CASSLTGDGNTVYF.

Of note for this clonotype: A read error is possible here, since a much larger clone lies one base away. The chain couples TRBV11-2 to TRBJ2-3; D uncertain. The CDR3 sequence is 14 residues long. CDR1 and CDR2 (germline): SGHAT, FQNNGV. DNA for the CDR3: TGTGCCATCAGCCCATATCCTCAAGCAGATACGCAGTATTTT. This gives the protein CAISPYPQADTQYF.

Notes on this clonotype: The junction differs from germline at one of its ends, possibly a read error. DNA for the CDR3: TGTGCCATCAGTTACCGGGGACATATGAGCGAGCAGTACTTC. The encoded protein is CAISYRGHMSEQYF. This chain links TRBV6-5 with TRBJ2-7, with D tentatively TRBD1 (6 bases). CDR1 and CDR2 from the germline V gene are MNHEY and SVGAGI. This CDR3 has 14 amino acids.

Remarks on this clonotype: A single base separates this from a much larger clone, so it may be a read error. This chain joins TRBV6-2 or TRBV6-3 and TRBJ2-5; D tentatively fits TRBD1 or TRBD2 (6 bases each). Germline values: CDR1 MNHEY, CDR2 SVGEGT. This CDR3 is built from 15 residues. The ends were cut back, 5 bases at V and 5 bases at J, with 18 bases in the middle. The CDR3 loop is CASSHQYEGGETQYF. For the CDR3, the DNA is TGTGCCAGCAGTCACCAATACGAAGGGGGGGAGACCCAGTACTTC.